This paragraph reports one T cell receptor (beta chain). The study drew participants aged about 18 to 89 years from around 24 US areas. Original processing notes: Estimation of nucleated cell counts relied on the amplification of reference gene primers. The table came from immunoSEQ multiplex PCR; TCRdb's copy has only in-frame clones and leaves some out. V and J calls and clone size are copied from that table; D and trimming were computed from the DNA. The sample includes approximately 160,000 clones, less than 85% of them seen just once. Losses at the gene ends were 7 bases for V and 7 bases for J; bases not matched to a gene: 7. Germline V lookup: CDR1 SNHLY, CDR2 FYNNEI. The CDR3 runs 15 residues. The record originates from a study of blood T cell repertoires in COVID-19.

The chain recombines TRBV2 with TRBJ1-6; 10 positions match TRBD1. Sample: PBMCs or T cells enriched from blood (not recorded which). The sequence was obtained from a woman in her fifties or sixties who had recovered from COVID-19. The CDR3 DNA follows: TGTGCCAGCACCAGAACGGGACAGGGGAATTCACCCCTCCACTTT. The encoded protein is CASTRTGQGNSPLHF.